This T cell receptor (beta chain) was recovered during a study of shared clonotypes between healthy human individuals. Overall study results and limits: Only blood underwent sampling, and tissue repertoires likely differ.

In regard to this clone: The antigen is undetermined.

This table comes from immunoSEQ multiplex PCR, and its TCRdb copy is limited to in-frame clones, with some not included. The data show approximately 1.5 million clones, 95% to 99% seen once. The CDR3 has 15 residues. J gave up 8 bases and V 0 bases, and 6 bases lay outside the gene matches. Germline loops: CDR1 SGHRS, CDR2 YFSETQ. This chain joins TRBV5-1 and TRBJ1-5; the match to TRBD1 covers 9 bases. Sequenced material: naive CD4+ T cells sorted from blood. The sample's subset: CD45RA+ positively selected. This clonotype originated in a man aged 25-40 years in good health. CDR3 protein: CASSLDGTGPEPQHF. DNA for the CDR3: TGCGCCAGCAGCTTGGATGGGACAGGGCCGGAGCCCCAGCATTTT.